The clone carrying this TCR beta chain has a handful of counts. Its specificity is unknown. The data originate from a study of T-cell memory formation after mild COVID-19. In the study overall: TCR clusters mostly belonged to single donors. Study results and limitations: CD8+ contracting clones occupied EMRA, while CD4+ ones occupied mainly CM and EM. Memory cells collected pre-infection included some clones that later responded, suggesting cross-reactive memory joined. Clones shrinking between day 15 and 85 showed a balanced CD4/CD8 split, and those that grew later tilted toward CD4+.

In germline, CDR1 is SGHTA, CDR2 FQGTGA. V lost 2 bases, J lost 6 bases, and 10 bases lay in between. This CDR3 comprises 13 residues. MiXCR, applied by TCRdb to the 5' RACE reads, yields one record per CDR3 protein. The table has 92,000 or so distinct CDR3 sequences, more than 12% seen once. The clonotype was recovered from a young man who had mild COVID-19 (a few samples of this study predate the infection). Cell type and time point are not known. Material for sequencing was PBMCs or a T cell subset sorted from them (not recorded which). The chain recombines TRBV7-3 with TRBJ1-2; D remains unclear. CDR3 protein: CASSLSPLDGYTF. The CDR3 DNA reads as TGTGCCAGCAGCTTATCCCCTTTGGATGGCTACACCTTC. Full variable domain (rest looked up from reference TRBV7-3 and TRBJ1-2): GAGVSQTPSNKVTEKGKYVELRCDPISGHTALYWYRQSLGQGPEFLIYFQGTGAADDSGLPNDRFFAVRPEGSVSTLKIQRTERGDSAVYLCASSLSPLDGYTFGSGTRLTVV.